A selection of T cell receptor beta chains follows, all from one sample in a study of cytomegalovirus exposure and HLA in healthy donors. Sequencing was performed with immunoSEQ multiplex PCR; in TCRdb, only in-frame clones are kept and a portion is missing. Of approximately 120,000 clones listed, about three quarters are singletons. Sequenced input: PBMCs. The source of these receptors is a woman between 25 and 40 years old in good health and CMV-seronegative. Each CDR3 is given with its conserved first and last residue. Each record gives: CDR3 length, V gene, D gene, clone size, J gene, CDR3 DNA, CDR3 protein. The D gene is left open where the match is weak. Size is omitted from some rows. Given values are once, few, many or a class for expanded clones.

13	TRBV10-3	NA	once	TRBJ2-5	TGTGCCATCAGTGCGGGGGAACAAGAGACCCAGTACTTC	CAISAGEQETQYF
14	TRBV18	NA	NA	TRBJ2-7	TGTGCCAGCTCACCACCCATGTCCGAGGACGAGCAGTACTTC	CASSPPMSEDEQYF
16	TRBV28	NA	NA	TRBJ1-6	TGTGCCAGCAGTTTTGGGGGACTCTCCTATAATTCACCCCTCCACTTT	CASSFGGLSYNSPLHF
13	TRBV10-3	NA	few	TRBJ1-2	TGTGCCATCAGCGAGAGAAACGGGGATGGCTACACCTTC	CAISERNGDGYTF
12	TRBV5-6	NA	few	TRBJ1-2	TGTGCCAGCAGCACCAGGATTTATGGCTACACCTTC	CASSTRIYGYTF
15	TRBV9	NA	NA	TRBJ1-2	TGTGCCAGCAGCGTTGGTGACAGGAGCTCCTATGGCTACACCTTC	CASSVGDRSSYGYTF
15	TRBV2	TRBD2	once	TRBJ2-7	TGTGCCAGCAGCCAGACTAGCGGGAGCTCCTACGAGCAGTACTTC	CASSQTSGSSYEQYF
13	TRBV7-6	TRBD2	NA	TRBJ2-1	TGTGCCAGCAAAAGCGGGGAGTACAATGAGCAGTTCTTC	CASKSGEYNEQFF
15	TRBV6-5	TRBD1	NA	TRBJ1-6	TGTGCCAGCAGTTACTCGACAGGGTTGGATTCACCTCTCCACTTT	CASSYSTGLDSPLHF
14	TRBV25-1	NA	NA	TRBJ1-5	TGTGCCAGCAGTGAACAGGGCTGGGGTCAGCCCCAGCATTTT	CASSEQGWGQPQHF
16	TRBV6-5	NA	NA	TRBJ1-6	TGTGCCAGCAGTTACTCGAGATTTCAGGGTGGCTCACCCCTCCACTTT	CASSYSRFQGGSPLHF
14	TRBV15	NA	NA	TRBJ2-7	TGTGCCACCAGCCGCGACGGGGGACCCTACGAGCAGTACTTC	CATSRDGGPYEQYF
15	TRBV7-6	NA	NA	TRBJ2-7	TGTGCCAGCAGCCGACAACTAGGAATAGGCGACGAGCAGTACTTC	CASSRQLGIGDEQYF
13	TRBV25-1	NA	once	TRBJ2-7	TGTGCCAGCTACTTCGTCCCTGACTACGAGCAGTACTTC	CASYFVPDYEQYF
15	TRBV6-1	NA	NA	TRBJ1-1	TGTGCCAGCAGTGCGCTGGGGGGAGTTGGCACTGAAGCTTTCTTT	CASSALGGVGTEAFF
14	TRBV29-1	TRBD1	NA	TRBJ2-5	TGCAGCGCTCTTGGGGGACAGTACGAAGAGACCCAGTACTTC	CSALGGQYEETQYF
13	TRBV30	NA	NA	TRBJ2-7	TGTGCCTGGAATGGGGGGGGCACCTACGAGCAGTACTTC	CAWNGGGTYEQYF
15	TRBV19	NA	NA	TRBJ1-4	TGTGCCAGTAGTATCGGCGGGTTTGCTAATGAAAAACTGTTTTTT	CASSIGGFANEKLFF
14	TRBV7-2	NA	NA	TRBJ1-1	TGTGCCAGCAGCACGCGAACCGGGGGCACTGAAGCTTTCTTT	CASSTRTGGTEAFF
13	TRBV18	NA	NA	TRBJ1-6	TGTGCCAGCTCACCAGAGGGTGGCTCACCCCTCCACTTT	CASSPEGGSPLHF
12	TRBV6-1	NA	once	TRBJ1-1	TGTGCCAGTTCCCGGTTGAACACTGAAGCTTTCTTT	CASSRLNTEAFF
13	TRBV30	TRBD1	NA	TRBJ1-2	TGTGCCACTAACCGGGACAGCCCATATGGCTACACCTTC	CATNRDSPYGYTF
11	TRBV6-7	NA	NA	TRBJ1-1	TGTGCCAGCAGCTTCACAGCGGGAGCTTTCTTT	CASSFTAGAFF
15	TRBV7-9	NA	NA	TRBJ2-5	TGTGCCAGCAGCCCCGCCGTATGGAGACAAGAGACCCAGTACTTC	CASSPAVWRQETQYF
17	TRBV18	NA	NA	TRBJ1-3	TGTGCCAGCTCACCAGGACAGTTCAGTCACTCTGGAAACACCATATATTTT	CASSPGQFSHSGNTIYF
16	TRBV7-8	TRBD1	NA	TRBJ2-2	TGTGCCAGCAGCTTCCTGCAGGGGGCGAACACCGGGGAGCTGTTTTTT	CASSFLQGANTGELFF
14	TRBV11-3	TRBD2	NA	TRBJ2-7	TGTGCCAGCAGCCGGACTAGCGGGAGTGCCGAGCAGTACTTC	CASSRTSGSAEQYF
14	TRBV6-5	NA	few	TRBJ1-2	TGTGCCAGCAGGCCCGGGGGGGCCTACTATGGCTACACCTTC	CASRPGGAYYGYTF
15	TRBV9	NA	NA	TRBJ2-3	TGTGCCAGCAGCGAAGGGGCAGAGAGCACAGATACGCAGTATTTT	CASSEGAESTDTQYF
16	TRBV7-2	TRBD1	NA	TRBJ1-2	TGTGCCAGCAGCCCGTGGGGGACAGGGGACGTGGGCGGCTACACCTTC	CASSPWGTGDVGGYTF
16	TRBV2	TRBD2	few	TRBJ2-5	TGTGCCAGCAGAACGAGGGCGGGGGAAACGCAAGAGACCCAGTACTTC	CASRTRAGETQETQYF
14	TRBV4-2	NA	NA	TRBJ2-5	TGTGCCAGCAGCCAAGAAAAGTTTAGCGAGACCCAGTACTTC	CASSQEKFSETQYF
15	TRBV30	TRBD2	NA	TRBJ2-7	TGTGCCTGTAGGAGCTTGAGGACTAGCGGCTACGAGCAGTACTTC	CACRSLRTSGYEQYF
18	TRBV21-1	NA	NA	TRBJ2-1	TGTGCCAGCAGCAAAGGCCTTTTTAGCGGGGAATCCTACAATGAGCAGTTCTTC	CASSKGLFSGESYNEQFF
13	TRBV29-1	TRBD2	NA	TRBJ2-5	TGCAGCGTATTAACTAGCGGAAGGGAGACCCAGTACTTC	CSVLTSGRETQYF